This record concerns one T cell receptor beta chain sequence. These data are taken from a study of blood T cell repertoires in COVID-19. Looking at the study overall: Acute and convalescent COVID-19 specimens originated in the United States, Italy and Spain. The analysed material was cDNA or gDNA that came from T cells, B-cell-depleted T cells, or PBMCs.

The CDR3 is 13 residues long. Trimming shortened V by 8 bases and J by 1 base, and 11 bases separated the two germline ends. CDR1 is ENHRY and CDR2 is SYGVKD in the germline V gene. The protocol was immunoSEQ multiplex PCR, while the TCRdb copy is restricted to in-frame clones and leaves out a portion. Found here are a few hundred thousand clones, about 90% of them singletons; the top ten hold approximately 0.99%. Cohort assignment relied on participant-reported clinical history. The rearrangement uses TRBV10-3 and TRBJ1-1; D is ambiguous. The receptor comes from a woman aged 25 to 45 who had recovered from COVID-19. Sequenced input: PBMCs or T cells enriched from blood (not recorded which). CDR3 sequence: CAIGGVGNTEAFF. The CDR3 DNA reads TGTGCCATCGGCGGGGTAGGGAACACTGAAGCTTTCTTT.